One and the same sample provided the 22 T cell receptor beta chains below, sequenced in a study of shared clonotypes between healthy human individuals. This table comes from immunoSEQ multiplex PCR, and its TCRdb copy is limited to in-frame clones, with some not included. Of 950,000 to 1,200,000 clones listed, 77% are singletons. Specimen: memory CD4+ T cells from PBMCs. Indicated subset: CD45RA-negative fraction. Source of these receptors: a man aged 18 to 30 in good health. Some clones in this sample may be carry-over from other donors' samples.

This clone has a single count. The chain carries TRBV5-6 and TRBJ2-5, with D possibly matching TRBD1 (6 bases). V was pared by 2 bases and J by 1 base, with 6 bases between. CDR3 length: 13 residues. The V gene's germline CDR1 is SGHDT and CDR2 YYEEEE. CDR3 protein: CASSLQGQETQYF. The DNA of the CDR3 is TGTGCCAGCAGCTTACAGGGCCAAGAGACCCAGTACTTC.

The rearrangement uses TRBV11-2 and TRBJ2-1; 7 bases align to TRBD2. The CDR3 runs to 15 residues. CDR1 SGHAT and CDR2 FQNNGV come from the germline V gene. Unmatched junction bases numbered 11, after V lost 6 bases and J lost 6 bases. The CDR3 reads CASSQAGAGANEQFF. The CDR3 nucleotides read TGTGCCAGCAGTCAAGCGGGTGCGGGAGCCAATGAGCAGTTCTTC.

The rearrangement joins TRBV28 to TRBJ1-2; D might be TRBD1 (6 bases). The germline V gene encodes CDR1 MDHEN and CDR2 SYDVKM. The germline V and J ends were trimmed by 5 bases and 4 bases, with 14 bases remaining between them. The CDR3 sequence is 14 residues long. The CDR3 DNA follows: TGTGCCAGCAGTCAGACAGGTATCTTCTATGGCTACACCTTC. It is translated as CASSQTGIFYGYTF.

The chain links TRBV7-6 to TRBJ2-5, with D perhaps TRBD2 (5 bases). V was shortened by 4 bases and J by 0 bases, with 9 bases between the two germline ends. Germline CDR1 reads SGHVS; CDR2 reads FNYEAQ. The CDR3 covers 14 residues. The CDR3 sequence: CASSSPGYQETQYF. The DNA of the CDR3 is TGTGCCAGCAGCTCCCCGGGGTACCAAGAGACCCAGTACTTC.

The gene calls are TRBV4-1 and TRBJ2-4; D tentatively reads TRBD1 or TRBD2 (5 bases each). The germline gives CDR1 MGHRA, CDR2 YSYEKL. V lost 1 base and J 0 bases, leaving 10 bases between the germline ends. CDR3 length: 16 residues. The CDR3 DNA is TGCGCCAGCAGCCAAGGGGGGAACGTAGCCAAAAACATTCAGTACTTC. The encoded protein is CASSQGGNVAKNIQYF.

The chain uses TRBV19 and TRBJ2-2; D might be TRBD1 or TRBD2, each matching 5 bases. The V and J ends lost 5 bases and 4 bases respectively, with 14 bases between them. Germline assignment: CDR1 LNHDA and CDR2 SQIVND (reference sequence). CDR3 length: 15 residues. This chain's CDR3 is CASSFTRDPTGELFF. The CDR3 nucleotides read TGTGCCAGTAGTTTTACCCGGGACCCCACCGGGGAGCTGTTTTTT.

This clone has a handful of counts. At the DNA level, this CDR3 is encoded by other sequences in the same sample as well. V and J are TRBV10-3 and TRBJ2-5, with 7 bases aligning to TRBD2. V lost 0 bases to trimming and J lost 4 bases; unmatched junction nucleotides: 2. Germline assignment: CDR1 ENHRY and CDR2 SYGVKD. The CDR3 has 14 residues. In DNA, the CDR3 is TGTGCCATCAGTGAGTCGGGGGGGGTAGAGACCCAGTACTTC. It yields the protein CAISESGGVETQYF.

The CDR3 region has the DNA TGTGCCAGAAGCCCGTTCGGGCATATTTTTTATAGCAATCAGCCCCAGCATTTT. Its translation is CARSPFGHIFYSNQPQHF. The V gene is TRBV5-3, the J gene TRBJ1-5; D remains ambiguous. TRBV5-3 is an open reading frame, and its role is uncertain. The V end was cut by 4 bases, the J end by 0 bases, with 20 bases between. The CDR3 has 18 amino acids.

The chain has TRBV7-3 and TRBJ2-7; the match to TRBD1 covers 9 bases. The CDR3 runs 15 residues. V was clipped by 5 bases and J by 1 base; unmatched bases: 6. From germline, CDR1 is SGHTA and CDR2 FQGTGA. In nucleotides, the CDR3 is TGTGCCAGCAGCCCACAGGGGGCACAATCCTACGAGCAGTACTTC. As protein: CASSPQGAQSYEQYF.

The rearrangement links TRBV5-1 to TRBJ2-7; D gene unclear. The V gene's germline CDR1 is SGHRS and CDR2 YFSETQ. The CDR3 has 14 residues. V was cut by 3 bases and J by 2 bases, with 12 bases left in between. CDR3 in amino acids: CASSSPDGAYEQYF. CDR3 sequence (DNA): TGCGCCAGCAGCTCCCCGGACGGCGCCTACGAGCAGTACTTC.

The CDR3 reads CSVEDPGQRETQYF. The CDR3 region has the DNA TGCAGCGTTGAAGATCCTGGCCAGAGGGAGACCCAGTACTTC. V and J are TRBV29-1 and TRBJ2-5; D gene unclear. Deletions cut 0 bases from V and 5 bases from J, with 13 bases between. This CDR3 is built from 14 residues. The germline V gene has CDR1 SQVTM and CDR2 ANQGSEA.

The V call is TRBV2, the J call TRBJ2-7; D not resolved. Looked up from germline, CDR1 is SNHLY and CDR2 is FYNNEI. The V gene lost 6 bases and the J gene lost 5 bases, with 8 bases spanning the gap. The CDR3 loop spans 11 amino acids. The CDR3 nucleotides read TGTGCCAGCAGAGTCGGTGACGAGCAGTACTTC. It translates to CASRVGDEQYF.

The chain employs TRBV30 and TRBJ2-5; possibly TRBD1 for D (5 bases). This CDR3 spans 12 amino acids. Looked up from germline, CDR1 is GTSNPN and CDR2 is SVGIG (reference sequence). V lost 3 bases and J 9 bases, leaving 14 bases between the germline ends. CDR3 sequence (DNA): TGTGCCTGGAGGAAGGGGCTAGGGGCCCAGTACTTC. It encodes CAWRKGLGAQYF.

The rearrangement uses TRBV7-3 and TRBJ1-2; D uncertain. The CDR3 is 12 residues long. CDR1 and CDR2 (germline): SGHTA, FQGTGA. Trimming removed 2 bases from V and 7 bases from J, with 8 bases in between. CDR3 nucleotides: TGTGCCAGCAGCTTAGATCAAATTGGCTACACCTTC. This codes for CASSLDQIGYTF.

This clone was seen just once. The gene calls are TRBV18 and TRBJ2-3, with 9 positions matching TRBD1. The V gene's germline CDR1 is KGHSH and CDR2 LQKENI. The V segment lost 5 bases and the J segment 2 bases; nucleotides outside the gene matches: 8. The CDR3 spans 16 residues. The CDR3: CASSSQGQGNTDTQYF. For the CDR3, the DNA is TGTGCCAGCTCATCACAGGGACAGGGTAACACAGATACGCAGTATTTT.

V usage is TRBV9 and J usage is TRBJ1-2, with D perhaps matching TRBD1 (5 bases). The CDR3 covers 13 residues. Germline CDR1 and CDR2: SGDLS and YYNGEE. V gave up 4 bases and J gave up 8 bases, with 15 bases separating them. The CDR3 protein is CASSLYRGGGYTF. In DNA, the CDR3 is TGTGCCAGCAGCCTATATCGGGGCGGGGGCTACACCTTC.

The chain combines TRBV11-3 with TRBJ2-1; 10 positions match TRBD2. The CDR3 loop spans 15 amino acids. Germline CDR1 and CDR2: SGHNT and YENEEA. The J segment lost 7 bases and the V segment lost 2 bases, leaving 5 bases of the junction unmatched. This CDR3 reads CASSLSGRAGNEQFF. For the CDR3, the DNA is TGTGCCAGCAGCTTAAGCGGGAGGGCGGGGAATGAGCAGTTCTTC.

The chain combines TRBV9 with TRBJ2-1, with 7 bases lining up with TRBD2. Germline trimming cut 0 bases from V and 6 bases from J; bases unmatched to any gene: 3. The CDR3 covers 14 residues. CDR1 SGDLS and CDR2 YYNGEE come from the germline V gene. CDR3 DNA: TGTGCCAGCAGCGTAGGGGGGACTATCAATGAGCAGTTCTTC. This encodes CASSVGGTINEQFF.

The chain recombines TRBV4-3 with TRBJ2-7; TRBD1 is a possible D gene (6 bases). Germline V gives CDR1 LGHNA, CDR2 YSLEER. This CDR3 spans 15 amino acids. V lost 1 base and J 2 bases, leaving 12 bases between the germline ends. CDR3 DNA: TGCGCCAGCAGCCAAGGGACAGTGCCGCCCTACGAGCAGTACTTC. Residues: CASSQGTVPPYEQYF.

The rearrangement uses TRBV7-3 and TRBJ2-7; D assignment may be TRBD1 or TRBD2 (5 bases each). This CDR3 has 13 residues. Trimming removed 1 base from V and 6 bases from J, with 10 bases in between. The germline CDR1 and CDR2 sequences are SGHTA and FQGTGA. The CDR3 DNA reads TGTGCCAGCAGCTTAAATAGGGGAGCCGAGCAGTACTTC. This codes for CASSLNRGAEQYF. Using reference TRBV7-3 and TRBJ2-7 for the parts outside the CDR3, the full variable domain is GAGVSQTPSNKVTEKGKYVELRCDPISGHTALYWYRQSLGQGPEFLIYFQGTGAADDSGLPNDRFFAVRPEGSVSTLKIQRTERGDSAVYLCASSLNRGAEQYFGPGTRLTVT.

The V call is TRBV28, the J call TRBJ2-7; perhaps TRBD1 as D (5 bases). Germline lookup yields CDR1 MDHEN and CDR2 SYDVKM. The V end was cut by 6 bases, the J end by 6 bases, with 12 bases between. The CDR3 length is 12 residues. CDR3 region: CASRPTGSEQYF. The CDR3 DNA sequence: TGTGCCAGCAGACCTACAGGATCCGAGCAGTACTTC.

The chain links TRBV11-2 to TRBJ2-2, with no clear D. This CDR3 has 14 amino acids. Per germline, CDR1 SGHAT and CDR2 FQNNGV. Trimming cost V 3 bases and J 1 base, with 6 bases left between them. CDR3 amino acids: CASSFSRNTGELFF. CDR3 sequence (DNA): TGTGCCAGCAGCTTCAGCAGGAACACCGGGGAGCTGTTTTTT.